The next 18 T cell receptor beta chains were all read from a single sample in a study of blood T cell repertoires in COVID-19. The assay was immunoSEQ multiplex PCR, and TCRdb's table has in-frame clones only and misses some. Here the sample spans fewer than 60,000 clones, roughly four fifths being singletons. Sequencing was carried out using peripheral blood. The receptors here all came from a man between 60 and 75 years old with COVID-19, enrolled during active disease.

In DNA, the CDR3 is TGTGCCAGCAGCTTGGACAGGGTAAATTCACCCCTCCACTTT. Translating it yields CASSLDRVNSPLHF. J is TRBJ1-6 and V is TRBV5-8, with a weak D call TRBD1 (6 bases). CDR1 and CDR2 (germline): SGHTS, YDEGEE. The V end was cut by 0 bases, the J end by 7 bases, with 8 bases between. This CDR3 has 14 residues.

The chain is built from TRBV3-1 (or the pseudogene TRBV3-2) and TRBJ2-2; 9 bases align to TRBD2. CDR3 size: 16 residues. The germline CDR1 and CDR2 sequences are LGHDT and YNNKEL (reference sequence). J was trimmed by 6 bases and V by 3 bases; bases with no gene match: 8. CDR3: CASSQQPGLAAGELFF. In DNA, the CDR3 is TGTGCCAGCAGCCAGCAACCGGGACTAGCAGCCGGGGAGCTGTTTTTT.

This chain uses TRBV5-3 with TRBJ1-6; TRBD1 agrees at 8 bases. TRBV5-3 is an open reading frame whose function is uncertain. Trimming took 3 bases from V and 10 from J; bases not matched to a gene: 9. The CDR3 contains 15 residues. The CDR3 nucleotides are TGTGCCAGAAGCTCCCCGGGACAGGAACACTCACCCCTCCACTTT. This gives the protein CARSSPGQEHSPLHF.

The chain employs TRBV12-1 and TRBJ2-1; TRBD1, the table's D call, lacks a check against the DNA. TRBV12-1 is tagged as a pseudogene. This CDR3 region has 17 residues. The CDR3 here is CASSFTLDRGFHNEQFF. CDR3 coding DNA: TGTGCCAGCAGCTTTACTCTGGACAGGGGGTTTCATAATGAGCAGTTCTTC.

This clone was observed a few times. The genes are TRBV11-2 and TRBJ2-7; maybe TRBD1 (5 bases). This CDR3 region has 17 residues. The germline V gene has CDR1 SGHAT and CDR2 FQNNGV. Trimming took 2 bases from V and 0 from J, leaving 17 bases between them. The CDR3: CASSLRGSGASSYEQYF. The DNA for the CDR3 is TGTGCCAGCAGCTTAAGAGGTAGTGGGGCAAGCTCCTACGAGCAGTACTTC. The full variable domain, rest sourced from reference TRBV11-2 and TRBJ2-7, is EAGVAQSPRYKIIEKRQSVAFWCNPISGHATLYWYQQILGQGPKLLIQFQNNGVVDDSQLPKDRFSAERLKGVDSTLKIQPAKLEDSAVYLCASSLRGSGASSYEQYFGPGTRLTVT.

The chain carries TRBV13 and TRBJ2-5; 9 positions agree with TRBD2. CDR1 is PRHDT and CDR2 is FYEKMQ in the germline V gene (reference sequence). The CDR3 runs 16 residues. V trimming: 5 bases; J trimming: 5 bases; junction bases outside the gene matches: 12. CDR3 nucleotides: TGTGCCAGCAGCCTTTGGTTGGCGGGGGGGCCCGAGACCCAGTACTTC. The encoded protein is CASSLWLAGGPETQYF.

The sample holds a few counts of this clone. Other nucleotide sequences in the sample specify the same CDR3. The chain uses TRBV19 and TRBJ2-1; 7 positions match TRBD1. This CDR3 region has 15 residues. Germline CDR1 is LNHDA and CDR2 is SQIVND (reference sequence). The V and J ends lost 6 bases and 0 bases, in that order; junction bases with no gene match: 5. The CDR3 DNA follows: TGTGCCAGTAGACCGGACAGGAGCTCCTACAATGAGCAGTTCTTC. Its protein is CASRPDRSSYNEQFF.

The genes are TRBV5-1 and TRBJ2-1; tentative D call: TRBD2 (6 bases). Germline V lookup: CDR1 SGHRS, CDR2 YFSETQ. This CDR3 has 16 amino acids. V lost 1 base and J 7 bases, leaving 18 bases between the germline ends. The CDR3 DNA sequence: TGCGCCAGCAGCTTGAGGGTTGGCGGGGAAGGGAATGAGCAGTTCTTC. This gives the protein CASSLRVGGEGNEQFF.

The chain recombines TRBV3-1 (or the pseudogene TRBV3-2) with TRBJ2-7; no reliable D call. The germline V gene encodes CDR1 LGHDT and CDR2 YNNKEL (reference sequence). The CDR3 has 14 residues. V was shortened by 4 bases and J by 9 bases, with 19 bases between the two germline ends. The CDR3 DNA follows: TGTGCCAGCAGCCCAGAGAGATCAAGTCGCTTGCAGTACTTC. This gives the protein CASSPERSSRLQYF.

This chain connects TRBV25-1 to TRBJ1-4; the D gene is possibly TRBD1 (6 bases). The CDR3 is made up of 15 amino acids. Germline CDR1 is MGHDK and CDR2 is SYGVNS. Trimming left V 3 bases short and J 7 bases short, with 15 bases between. The CDR3 is CASSEGAALGEKLFF. The CDR3 DNA reads TGTGCCAGCAGTGAGGGGGCGGCTCTGGGTGAAAAACTGTTTTTT.

The J gene is TRBJ2-1, the V gene TRBV6-2 or TRBV6-3; D call uncertain. Trimming left V 5 bases short and J 10 bases short, with 15 bases between. Germline-derived CDR1 and CDR2 are MNHEY and SVGEGT. This CDR3 region has 13 residues. The CDR3 DNA follows: TGTGCCAGCAGTGGAGTGGCCCCTCGGGAGCAGTTCTTC. This gives the protein CASSGVAPREQFF.

The chain carries TRBV3-1 (or the pseudogene TRBV3-2) and TRBJ2-5; 14 nucleotides match TRBD2. The CDR3 covers 20 residues. The V gene end was trimmed by 0 bases and the J gene end by 0 bases; junction bases not matched to a gene: 9. CDR1 is LGHDT, CDR2 YNNKEL, per germline (reference sequence). The CDR3 sequence is CASSQEAGLAGDLYQETQYF. The CDR3 DNA reads as TGTGCCAGCAGCCAAGAGGCGGGACTAGCGGGAGATTTGTACCAAGAGACCCAGTACTTC.

The chain carries TRBV7-8 and TRBJ1-2; a possible D gene is TRBD1 (5 bases). This CDR3 is 14 amino acids long. Trimming cost V 0 bases and J 7 bases, with 12 bases left between them. Germline values: CDR1 SGHVS, CDR2 FQNEAQ. Here the CDR3 reads CASSLAGRTSGYTF. The CDR3 DNA sequence: TGTGCCAGCAGCTTAGCTGGACGGACATCTGGCTACACCTTC.

The chain uses TRBV3-1 (or the pseudogene TRBV3-2) and TRBJ1-1; D is unresolved. The CDR3 is 14 amino acids. V dropped 4 bases and J dropped 1 base, with 10 bases sitting between them. Germline assignment: CDR1 LGHDT and CDR2 YNNKEL (reference sequence). CDR3 bases: TGTGCCAGCAGCCCGGGAGGCCGGAACACTGAAGCTTTCTTT. Its protein product is CASSPGGRNTEAFF.

The V gene is TRBV7-2, the J gene TRBJ2-1; no firm D call. Per the germline V gene, CDR1 is SGHTA and CDR2 is FQGNSA. The CDR3 length is 11 residues. V was shortened by 3 bases and J by 9 bases, with 6 bases between the two germline ends. DNA for the CDR3: TGTGCCAGCAGCTTTAGTCGTGAGCAGTTCTTC. Translation: CASSFSREQFF.

The J gene is TRBJ2-1, the V gene TRBV24-1; 7 bases agree with TRBD1. The length of the CDR3 is 15 residues. Trimming took 9 bases from V and 7 from J; bases not matched to a gene: 14. Germline-derived CDR1 and CDR2 are KGHDR and SFDVKD. CDR3 nucleotide sequence: TGTGCCACCCAGCGAGCCGACAGGGCGTGGAATGAGCAGTTCTTC. Translating gives CATQRADRAWNEQFF.

The chain combines TRBV7-3 with TRBJ2-3, with D perhaps matching TRBD2 (7 bases). The germline V and J ends were trimmed by 6 bases and 6 bases, with 16 bases remaining between them. CDR1 is SGHTA and CDR2 is FQGTGA in the germline V gene. CDR3 length: 14 residues. The CDR3 loop reads CASRAGARADTQYF. The CDR3 DNA follows: TGTGCCAGCAGGGCGGGGGCCCGCGCGGATACGCAGTATTTT.

This clone has only one observation. The rearrangement uses TRBV6-5 and TRBJ2-2; 8 nucleotides line up with TRBD2. V gave up 2 bases and J gave up 4 bases; unmatched junction bases: 6. The CDR3 extends over 16 amino acids. Germline loops: CDR1 MNHEY, CDR2 SVGAGI. CDR3: CASSYRREAATGELFF. CDR3 coding DNA: TGTGCCAGCAGTTACCGGCGGGAGGCGGCCACCGGGGAGCTGTTTTTT.